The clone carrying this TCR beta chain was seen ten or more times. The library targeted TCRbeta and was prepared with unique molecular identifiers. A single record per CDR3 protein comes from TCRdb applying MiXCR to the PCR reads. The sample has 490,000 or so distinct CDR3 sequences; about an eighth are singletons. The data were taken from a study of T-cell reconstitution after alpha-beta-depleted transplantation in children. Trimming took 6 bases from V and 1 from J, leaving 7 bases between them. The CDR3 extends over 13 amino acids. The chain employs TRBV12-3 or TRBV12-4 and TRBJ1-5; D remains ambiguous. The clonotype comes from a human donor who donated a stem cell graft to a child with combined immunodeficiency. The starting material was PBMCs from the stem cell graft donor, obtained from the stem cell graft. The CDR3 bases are TGTGCCAGCAGCTCGGACAGCAATCAGCCCCAGCATTTT. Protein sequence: CASSSDSNQPQHF.